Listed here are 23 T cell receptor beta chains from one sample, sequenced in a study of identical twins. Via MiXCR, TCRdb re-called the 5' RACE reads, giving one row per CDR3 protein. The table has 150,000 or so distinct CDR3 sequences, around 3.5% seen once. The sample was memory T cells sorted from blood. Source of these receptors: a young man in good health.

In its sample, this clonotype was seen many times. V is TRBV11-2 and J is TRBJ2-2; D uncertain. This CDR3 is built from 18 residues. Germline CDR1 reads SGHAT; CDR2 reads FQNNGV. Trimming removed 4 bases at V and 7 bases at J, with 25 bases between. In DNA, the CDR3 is TGTGCCAGCAGCTCCATCCGGACGGGTGGGCGTCGGAACGGGGAGCTGTTTTTT. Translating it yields CASSSIRTGGRRNGELFF.

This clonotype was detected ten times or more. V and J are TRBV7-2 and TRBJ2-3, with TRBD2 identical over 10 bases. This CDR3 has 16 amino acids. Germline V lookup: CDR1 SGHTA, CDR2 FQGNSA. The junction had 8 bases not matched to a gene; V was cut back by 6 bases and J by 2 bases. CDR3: CASRPGTSANTDTQYF. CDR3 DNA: TGTGCCAGCAGACCTGGGACTAGCGCAAACACAGATACGCAGTATTTT.

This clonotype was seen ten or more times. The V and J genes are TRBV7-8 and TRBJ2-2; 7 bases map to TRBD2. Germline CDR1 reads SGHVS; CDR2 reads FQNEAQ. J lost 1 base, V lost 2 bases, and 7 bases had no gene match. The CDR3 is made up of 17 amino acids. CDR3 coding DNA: TGTGCCAGCAGCTTACCACTAGCGATTAAGAACACCGGGGAGCTGTTTTTT. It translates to CASSLPLAIKNTGELFF.

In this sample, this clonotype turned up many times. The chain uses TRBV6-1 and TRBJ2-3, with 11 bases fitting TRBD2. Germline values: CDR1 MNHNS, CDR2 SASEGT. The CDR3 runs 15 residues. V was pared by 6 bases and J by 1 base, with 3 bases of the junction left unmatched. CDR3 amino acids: CASSPGLAGTDTQYF. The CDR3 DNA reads TGTGCCAGCAGCCCGGGACTAGCGGGCACAGATACGCAGTATTTT.

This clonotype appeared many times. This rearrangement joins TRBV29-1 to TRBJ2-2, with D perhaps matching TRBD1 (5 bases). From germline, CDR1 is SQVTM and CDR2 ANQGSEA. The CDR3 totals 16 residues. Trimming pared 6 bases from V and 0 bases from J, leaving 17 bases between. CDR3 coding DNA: TGCAGCGTCGCCTTCCGGACATTTACGAACACCGGGGAGCTGTTTTTT. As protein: CSVAFRTFTNTGELFF.

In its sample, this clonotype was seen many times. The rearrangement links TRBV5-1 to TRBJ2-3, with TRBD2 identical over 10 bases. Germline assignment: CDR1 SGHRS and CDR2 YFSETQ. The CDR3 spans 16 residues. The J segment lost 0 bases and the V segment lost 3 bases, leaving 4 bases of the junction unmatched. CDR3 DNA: TGCGCCAGCAGCTCTGATAGCGGGAGGAGCACAGATACGCAGTATTTT. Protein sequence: CASSSDSGRSTDTQYF.

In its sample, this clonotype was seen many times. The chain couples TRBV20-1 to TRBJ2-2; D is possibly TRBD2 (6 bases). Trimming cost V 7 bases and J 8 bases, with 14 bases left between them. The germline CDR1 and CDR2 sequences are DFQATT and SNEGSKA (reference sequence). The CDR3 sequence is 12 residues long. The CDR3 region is CSGGNGSGELFF. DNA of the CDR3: TGCAGTGGGGGGAACGGGAGTGGGGAGCTGTTTTTT.

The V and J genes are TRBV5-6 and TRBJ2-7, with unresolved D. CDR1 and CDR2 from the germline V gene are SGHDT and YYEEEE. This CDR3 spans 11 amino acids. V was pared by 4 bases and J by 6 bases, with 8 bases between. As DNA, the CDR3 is TGTGCCAGCAGCGCGACGGTCGAGCAGTACTTC. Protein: CASSATVEQYF.

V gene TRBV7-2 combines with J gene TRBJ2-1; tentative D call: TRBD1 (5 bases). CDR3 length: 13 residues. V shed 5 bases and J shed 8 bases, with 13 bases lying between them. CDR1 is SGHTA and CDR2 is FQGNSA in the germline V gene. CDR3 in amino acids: CASSPRGSDEQFF. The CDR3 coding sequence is TGTGCCAGCAGCCCTAGGGGCAGCGATGAGCAGTTCTTC.

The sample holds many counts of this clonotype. This CDR3 is CASSMMTGMRNEQFF. CDR3 DNA sequence: TGTGCCAGCAGCATGATGACAGGGATGAGAAATGAGCAGTTCTTC. This rearrangement joins TRBV7-9 to TRBJ2-1, with 7 bases fitting TRBD1. The V and J ends lost 5 bases and 7 bases, in that order; junction bases with no gene match: 11. This CDR3 is 15 amino acids long. The germline V gene encodes CDR1 SEHNR and CDR2 FQNEAQ (reference sequence).

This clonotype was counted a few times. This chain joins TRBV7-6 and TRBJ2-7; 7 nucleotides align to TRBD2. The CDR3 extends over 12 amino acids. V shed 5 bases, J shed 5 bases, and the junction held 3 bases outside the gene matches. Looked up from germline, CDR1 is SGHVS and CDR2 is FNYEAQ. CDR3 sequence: CASSGAGDEQYF. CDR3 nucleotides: TGTGCCAGCAGCGGGGCGGGGGACGAGCAGTACTTC. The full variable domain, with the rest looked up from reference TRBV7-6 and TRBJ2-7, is GAGVSQSPRYKVTKRGQDVALRCDPISGHVSLYWYRQALGQGPEFLTYFNYEAQQDKSGLPNDRFSAERPEGSISTLTIQRTEQRDSAMYRCASSGAGDEQYFGPGTRLTVT.

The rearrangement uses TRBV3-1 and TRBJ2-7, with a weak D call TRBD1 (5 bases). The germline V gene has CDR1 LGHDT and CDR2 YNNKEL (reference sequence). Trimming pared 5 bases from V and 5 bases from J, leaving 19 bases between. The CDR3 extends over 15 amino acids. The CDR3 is CASSSLGANSHEQYF. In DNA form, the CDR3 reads TGTGCCAGCAGCTCTCTAGGGGCTAATTCGCACGAGCAGTACTTC.

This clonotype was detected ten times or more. CDR3 loop: CASSLARRLARGAEQYF. The CDR3 DNA reads TGTGCCAGCAGCTTAGCGCGGAGACTAGCGAGGGGTGCAGAGCAGTACTTC. The rearrangement links TRBV7-2 to TRBJ2-7; TRBD2 matches at 8 bases. The CDR3 runs to 17 residues. Unmatched junction bases numbered 14, after V lost 0 bases and J lost 7 bases. CDR1 is SGHTA and CDR2 is FQGNSA in the germline V gene.

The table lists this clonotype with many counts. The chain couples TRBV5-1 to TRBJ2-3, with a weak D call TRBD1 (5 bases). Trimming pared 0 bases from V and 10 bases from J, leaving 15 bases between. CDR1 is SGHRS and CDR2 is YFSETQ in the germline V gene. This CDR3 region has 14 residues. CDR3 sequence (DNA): TGCGCCAGCAGCTTGGCTGCCTCGACAGTGCCGCAGTATTTT. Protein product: CASSLAASTVPQYF.

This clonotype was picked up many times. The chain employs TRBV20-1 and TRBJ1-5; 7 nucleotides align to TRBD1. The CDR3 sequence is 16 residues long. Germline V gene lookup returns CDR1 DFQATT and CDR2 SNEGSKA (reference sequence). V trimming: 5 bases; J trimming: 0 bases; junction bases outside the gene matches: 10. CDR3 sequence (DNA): TGCAGTGCTGCCACGGGACAGTCCTTTAGCAATCAGCCCCAGCATTTT. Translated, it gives CSAATGQSFSNQPQHF.

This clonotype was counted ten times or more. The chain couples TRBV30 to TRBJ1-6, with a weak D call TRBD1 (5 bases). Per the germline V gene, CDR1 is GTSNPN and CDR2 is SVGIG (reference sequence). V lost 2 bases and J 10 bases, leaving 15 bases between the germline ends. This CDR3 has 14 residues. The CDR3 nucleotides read TGTGCCTGGAGTTCTGGGGCCAGTTCCTCACCCCTCCACTTT. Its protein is CAWSSGASSSPLHF.

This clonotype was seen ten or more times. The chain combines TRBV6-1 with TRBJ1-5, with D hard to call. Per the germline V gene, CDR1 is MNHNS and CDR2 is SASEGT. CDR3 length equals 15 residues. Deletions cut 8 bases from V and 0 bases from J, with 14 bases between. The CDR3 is CASRINFSSNQPQHF. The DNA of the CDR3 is TGTGCCAGCCGAATAAATTTTAGTAGCAATCAGCCCCAGCATTTT.

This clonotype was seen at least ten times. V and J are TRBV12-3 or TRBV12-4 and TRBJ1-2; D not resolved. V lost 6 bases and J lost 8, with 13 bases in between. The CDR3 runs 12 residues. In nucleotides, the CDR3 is TGTGCCAGCAGACATGACCACGACGGCTACACCTTC. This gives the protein CASRHDHDGYTF.

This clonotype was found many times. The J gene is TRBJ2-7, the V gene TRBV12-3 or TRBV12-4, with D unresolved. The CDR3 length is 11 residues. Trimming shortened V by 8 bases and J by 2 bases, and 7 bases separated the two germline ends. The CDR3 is CASVVAYEQYV. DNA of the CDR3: TGTGCCAGCGTTGTAGCCTACGAGCAGTACGTC.

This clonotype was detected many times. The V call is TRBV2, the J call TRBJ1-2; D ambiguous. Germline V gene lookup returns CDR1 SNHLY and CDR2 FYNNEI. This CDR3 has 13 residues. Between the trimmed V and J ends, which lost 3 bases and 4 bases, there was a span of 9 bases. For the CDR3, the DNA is TGTGCCAGCAGTGACTACGGAGCCTATGGCTACACCTTC. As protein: CASSDYGAYGYTF.

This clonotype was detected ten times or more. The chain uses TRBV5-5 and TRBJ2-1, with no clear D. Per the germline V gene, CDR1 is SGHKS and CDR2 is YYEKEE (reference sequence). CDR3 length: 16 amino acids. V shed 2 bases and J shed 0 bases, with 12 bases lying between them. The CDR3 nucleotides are TGTGCCAGCAGCTTTATTCGGTCGGCCTCCTACAATGAGCAGTTCTTC. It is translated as CASSFIRSASYNEQFF.

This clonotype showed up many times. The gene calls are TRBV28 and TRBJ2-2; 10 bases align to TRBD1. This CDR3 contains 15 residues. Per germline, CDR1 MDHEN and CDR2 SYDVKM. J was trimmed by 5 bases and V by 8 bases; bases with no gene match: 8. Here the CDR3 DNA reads TGTGCCAGCGCACTTGGGACAGGGGTTACCGGGGAGCTGTTTTTT. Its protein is CASALGTGVTGELFF.

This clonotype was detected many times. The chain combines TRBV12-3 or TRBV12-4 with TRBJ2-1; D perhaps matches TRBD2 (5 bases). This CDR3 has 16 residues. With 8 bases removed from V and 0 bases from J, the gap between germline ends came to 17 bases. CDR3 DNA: TGTGCCAGCGGGCCAGGAGGCGGAAACTCCTACAATGAGCAGTTCTTC. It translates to CASGPGGGNSYNEQFF.